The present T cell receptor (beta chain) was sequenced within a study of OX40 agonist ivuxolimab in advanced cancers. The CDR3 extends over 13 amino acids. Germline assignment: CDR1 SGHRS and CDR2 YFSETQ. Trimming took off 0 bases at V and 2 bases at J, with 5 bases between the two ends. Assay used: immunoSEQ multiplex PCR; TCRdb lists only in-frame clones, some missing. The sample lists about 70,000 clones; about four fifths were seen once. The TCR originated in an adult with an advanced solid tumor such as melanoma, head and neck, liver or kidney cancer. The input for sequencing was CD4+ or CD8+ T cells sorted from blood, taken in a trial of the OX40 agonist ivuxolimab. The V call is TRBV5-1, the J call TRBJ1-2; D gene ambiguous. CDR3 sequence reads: CASSLDQNYGYTF. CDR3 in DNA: TGCGCCAGCAGCTTGGATCAGAACTATGGCTACACCTTC.